Shown below are 16 T cell receptor beta chains from a single sample sequenced in a study of shared clonotypes between healthy human individuals. Measured with immunoSEQ multiplex PCR; TCRdb has only the in-frame clones, and not every one. The profile covers about 2.4 million clones, with 90% to 95% appearing a single time and about 0.38% taken by the ten largest. The sample comprised naive CD4+ T cells from PBMCs. As to subset: CD45RA+ positively selected. The receptors derive from a young man in good health. Some clones in this sample may be carry-over from other donors' samples.

This clone was detected only once. The chain combines TRBV7-8 with TRBJ1-5, with 10 nucleotides matching TRBD1. The CDR3 is 17 residues long. After removal of 5 bases from V and 6 bases from J, the junction contained 13 bases not matched to a gene. Germline-derived CDR1 and CDR2 are SGHVS and FQNEAQ. CDR3 sequence reads: CASSKGYRTGGAQPQHF. CDR3 nucleotides: TGTGCCAGCAGCAAAGGGTATCGGACAGGGGGAGCTCAGCCCCAGCATTTT.

The genes are TRBV19 and TRBJ1-5; D gene ambiguous. Per the germline V gene, CDR1 is LNHDA and CDR2 is SQIVND (reference sequence). CDR3 length equals 15 residues. Trimming shortened V by 1 base and J by 6 bases, and 13 bases separated the two germline ends. DNA for the CDR3: TGTGCCAGTAGTATAGGGCCGGGTTTTGGTCAGCCCCAGCATTTT. This gives the protein CASSIGPGFGQPQHF.

This clone was picked up a small number of times. The V gene is TRBV7-3, the J gene TRBJ1-1; the D gene is possibly TRBD1 (5 bases). V lost 2 bases, J lost 1 base, and 8 bases lay in between. Germline CDR1 reads SGHTA; CDR2 reads FQGTGA. The CDR3 totals 14 residues. CDR3 in DNA: TGTGCCAGCAGCTTAGATGGGGGGAACACTGAAGCTTTCTTT. Protein sequence: CASSLDGGNTEAFF.

The sample holds one count of this clone. V gene TRBV5-1 combines with J gene TRBJ2-1, with D perhaps matching TRBD2 (5 bases). The CDR3 extends over 14 amino acids. Trimming took 0 bases from V and 5 from J, leaving 9 bases between them. The germline V gene encodes CDR1 SGHRS and CDR2 YFSETQ. CDR3 bases: TGCGCCAGCAGCTTGGTGCCTAGCCACAATGAGCAGTTCTTC. As protein: CASSLVPSHNEQFF.

The V and J genes are TRBV5-1 and TRBJ2-7; D not certain. The CDR3 runs to 14 residues. Germline V gives CDR1 SGHRS, CDR2 YFSETQ. The V gene lost 2 bases and the J gene lost 0 bases, with 9 bases spanning the gap. Here the CDR3 reads CASSFGRRSYEQYF. The DNA for the CDR3 is TGCGCCAGCAGCTTCGGACGTCGCTCCTACGAGCAGTACTTC.

The chain carries TRBV7-2 and TRBJ2-5; the D gene is possibly TRBD1 (5 bases). CDR3 size: 15 residues. V was shortened by 4 bases and J by 5 bases, with 17 bases between the two germline ends. Germline loops: CDR1 SGHTA, CDR2 FQGNSA. Here the CDR3 DNA reads TGTGCCAGCAGCTGGACACCTATTCCGGGTGAGACCCAGTACTTC. It encodes CASSWTPIPGETQYF. The full variable domain, with the rest looked up from reference TRBV7-2 and TRBJ2-5, is GAGVSQSPSNKVTEKGKDVELRCDPISGHTALYWYRQSLGQGLEFLIYFQGNSAPDKSGLPSDRFSAERTGGSVSTLTIQRTQQEDSAVYLCASSWTPIPGETQYFGPGTRLLVL.

The chain combines TRBV4-1 with TRBJ2-1, with a possible D match to TRBD2 (5 bases). The CDR3 totals 13 residues. Trimming took 0 bases from V and 12 from J, leaving 12 bases between them. Germline V gives CDR1 MGHRA, CDR2 YSYEKL. CDR3 in amino acids: CASSQEWGVGQFF. CDR3 nucleotides: TGCGCCAGCAGCCAAGAATGGGGAGTAGGGCAGTTCTTC.

This chain connects TRBV4-2 to TRBJ2-1; TRBD2 is a possible D gene (6 bases). Trimming took off 4 bases at V and 7 bases at J, with 20 bases between the two ends. This CDR3 has 16 residues. Germline values: CDR1 LGHNA, CDR2 YNFKEQ. The CDR3 DNA reads as TGTGCCAGCAGCCTTCAGGGTAGCCTTGGGGGGAATGAGCAGTTCTTC. It encodes CASSLQGSLGGNEQFF.

The chain links TRBV15 to TRBJ2-3; D remains ambiguous. The CDR3 is 14 residues long. CDR1 is LNHNV and CDR2 is YYDKDF in the germline V gene (reference sequence). V lost 0 bases and J lost 2, with 6 bases in between. The CDR3 DNA follows: TGTGCCACCAGCAGAGACAGGTTCACAGATACGCAGTATTTT. Amino acid sequence: CATSRDRFTDTQYF.

This clone appeared a single time. The rearrangement uses TRBV4-1 and TRBJ2-7; maybe TRBD1 (6 bases). The ends were cut back, 1 base at V and 4 bases at J, with 14 bases in the middle. This CDR3 has 15 amino acids. In germline, CDR1 is MGHRA, CDR2 YSYEKL. CDR3 loop: CASSQAGTRQYEQYF. The CDR3 DNA follows: TGCGCCAGCAGCCAAGCGGGGACAAGGCAGTACGAGCAGTACTTC.

This chain connects TRBV9 to TRBJ1-4, with 7 bases that match TRBD1. The CDR3 is made up of 14 amino acids. Germline trimming cut 0 bases from V and 12 bases from J; bases unmatched to any gene: 8. Germline CDR1 is SGDLS and CDR2 is YYNGEE. For the CDR3, the DNA is TGTGCCAGCAGCGTAGTCCCAGGGGGTGGTGAACTGTTTTTT. Translating gives CASSVVPGGGELFF.

V gene TRBV11-2 combines with J gene TRBJ1-1, with D perhaps matching TRBD1 (5 bases). CDR1 SGHAT and CDR2 FQNNGV come from the germline V gene. Trimming removed 3 bases from V and 5 bases from J, with 13 bases in between. CDR3 length: 14 residues. The CDR3: CASSFGAGPTEAFF. DNA for the CDR3: TGTGCCAGCAGCTTTGGGGCAGGGCCGACTGAAGCTTTCTTT.

On this clone itself: This sample includes further DNA sequences coding for the same CDR3. The chain carries TRBV6-5 and TRBJ2-6; D unresolved. Germline-derived CDR1 and CDR2 are MNHEY and SVGAGI. The CDR3 is made up of 13 amino acids. Trimming shortened V by 6 bases and J by 1 base, and 4 bases separated the two germline ends. The CDR3: CASRLSGANVLTF. The DNA of the CDR3 is TGTGCCAGCAGATTATCTGGGGCCAACGTCCTGACTTTC.

The chain combines TRBV7-9 with TRBJ2-4; 7 nucleotides agree with TRBD1. The CDR3 totals 15 residues. Germline values: CDR1 SEHNR, CDR2 FQNEAQ (reference sequence). With 5 bases clipped from V and 0 bases from J, the junction kept 4 bases outside the gene matches. Written as DNA, the CDR3 is TGTGCCAGCAGCCCGGGACAGCTAGCCAAAAACATTCAGTACTTC. It codes for CASSPGQLAKNIQYF.

This chain links TRBV27 with TRBJ2-3, with 11 positions matching TRBD1. This CDR3 has 18 residues. Germline trimming cut 2 bases from V and 4 bases from J; bases unmatched to any gene: 11. Germline V gives CDR1 MNHEY, CDR2 SMNVEV (reference sequence). The CDR3 sequence: CASSLRSRDRGRPDTQYF. The CDR3 DNA sequence: TGTGCCAGCAGTTTACGCTCCCGGGACAGGGGGAGGCCAGATACGCAGTATTTT.

Concerning this clone: Other DNA variants within this sample encode the same CDR3. This chain joins TRBV19 and TRBJ1-3, with 7 bases matching TRBD1. CDR1 and CDR2 (germline): LNHDA, SQIVND (reference sequence). The CDR3 runs 16 residues. J gave up 0 bases and V 6 bases, and 8 bases lay outside the gene matches. Here the CDR3 DNA reads TGTGCCAGTAGCAGACAGGGTCCCAGCTCTGGAAACACCATATATTTT. Its translation is CASSRQGPSSGNTIYF.